The rows below give T cell receptor beta chains drawn from one sample of a study of T cells in Graves' hyperthyroidism and ophthalmopathy. Each CDR3 protein gets one entry after TCRdb re-called the multiplex PCR reads with MiXCR. Of approximately 370,000 distinct CDR3 sequences listed, under 15% are singletons. Sequences were obtained from blood. The receptors shown here come from a woman in her 30s with Graves' hyperthyroidism. The CDR3 runs from the conserved cysteine through the conserved F or W. A D gene is named only where the DNA matches it firmly. Clone size appears in some rows only: once, few, many, or a class for an expanded clone.

CDR3aa: CASSPPGGTGGETQFF; d_gene: -; v_gene: TRBV18; j_gene: -; abundance: -
CDR3aa: CASSARTSGSYEQYF; d_gene: TRBD2; v_gene: TRBV11-2; j_gene: TRBJ2-7; abundance: few
CDR3aa: CSARGYYEQYF; d_gene: -; v_gene: TRBV20-1; j_gene: TRBJ2-7; abundance: few
CDR3aa: CASSEPAGGPYNEQFF; d_gene: TRBD2; v_gene: TRBV6-1; j_gene: TRBJ2-1; abundance: -
CDR3aa: CASSLEVRELFF; d_gene: -; v_gene: TRBV28; j_gene: TRBJ2-2; abundance: -
CDR3aa: CASSQDLGGIVPYEQYF; d_gene: TRBD2; v_gene: TRBV3-1; j_gene: TRBJ2-7; abundance: many
CDR3aa: CASSFPLGREGRVDYNEQFF; d_gene: TRBD2; v_gene: TRBV28; j_gene: TRBJ2-1; abundance: many
CDR3aa: CASTIDKNTEAFF; d_gene: -; v_gene: TRBV19; j_gene: TRBJ1-1; abundance: few
CDR3aa: CSAPKPGQGLFFSGNTIYF; d_gene: TRBD1; v_gene: TRBV20-1; j_gene: TRBJ1-3; abundance: -
CDR3aa: CATLGESSYEQYF; d_gene: -; v_gene: TRBV25-1; j_gene: TRBJ2-7; abundance: few
CDR3aa: CASRPRGEHTGELFF; d_gene: -; v_gene: TRBV6-1; j_gene: TRBJ2-2; abundance: many
CDR3aa: CASSQETRYQPQHF; d_gene: -; v_gene: TRBV4-1; j_gene: TRBJ1-5; abundance: -
CDR3aa: CASRIGGNTDTQYF; d_gene: TRBD1; v_gene: TRBV11-2; j_gene: TRBJ2-3; abundance: -
CDR3aa: CASRADSISPQHF; d_gene: -; v_gene: TRBV6-1; j_gene: TRBJ1-5; abundance: -
CDR3aa: CASSTYLGGEGTEAFF; d_gene: -; v_gene: TRBV7-9; j_gene: TRBJ1-1; abundance: -
CDR3aa: CASSRGTGEGYTEAFF; d_gene: TRBD1; v_gene: TRBV4-2; j_gene: TRBJ1-1; abundance: -
CDR3aa: CASSQEGRDEQFF; d_gene: TRBD2; v_gene: TRBV4-1; j_gene: TRBJ2-1; abundance: few
CDR3aa: CASSLGDRGQETQYF; d_gene: TRBD1; v_gene: TRBV7-9; j_gene: TRBJ2-5; abundance: few
CDR3aa: CASSPLPDTQYF; d_gene: -; v_gene: TRBV14; j_gene: TRBJ2-3; abundance: -
CDR3aa: CASREDRSRNQPQHF; d_gene: -; v_gene: TRBV2; j_gene: TRBJ1-5; abundance: -